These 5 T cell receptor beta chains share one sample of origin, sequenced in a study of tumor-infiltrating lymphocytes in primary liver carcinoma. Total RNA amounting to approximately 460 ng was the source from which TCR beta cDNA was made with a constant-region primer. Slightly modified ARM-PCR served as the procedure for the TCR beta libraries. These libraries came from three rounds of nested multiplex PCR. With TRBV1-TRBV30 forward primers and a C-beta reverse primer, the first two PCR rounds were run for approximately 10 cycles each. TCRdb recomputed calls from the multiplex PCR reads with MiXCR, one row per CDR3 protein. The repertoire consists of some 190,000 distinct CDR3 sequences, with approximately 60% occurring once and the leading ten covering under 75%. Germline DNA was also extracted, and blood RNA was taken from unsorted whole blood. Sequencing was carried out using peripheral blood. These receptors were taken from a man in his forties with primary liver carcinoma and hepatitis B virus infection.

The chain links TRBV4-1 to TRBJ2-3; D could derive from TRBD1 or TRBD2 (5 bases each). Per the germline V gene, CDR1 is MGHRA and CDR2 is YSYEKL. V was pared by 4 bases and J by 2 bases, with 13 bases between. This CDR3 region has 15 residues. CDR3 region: CASSRDHPSTDTQYF. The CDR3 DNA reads TGCGCCAGCAGCCGGGACCACCCCTCCACAGATACGCAGTATTTT.

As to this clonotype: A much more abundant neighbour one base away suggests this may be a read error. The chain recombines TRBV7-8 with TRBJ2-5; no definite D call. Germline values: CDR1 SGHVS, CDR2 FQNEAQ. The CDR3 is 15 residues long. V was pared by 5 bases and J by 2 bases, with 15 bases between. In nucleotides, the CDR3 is TGTGCCAGCAGCCCCCTCTACAGTAATCAAGAGACCCAGTACTTC. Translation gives CASSPLYSNQETQYF.

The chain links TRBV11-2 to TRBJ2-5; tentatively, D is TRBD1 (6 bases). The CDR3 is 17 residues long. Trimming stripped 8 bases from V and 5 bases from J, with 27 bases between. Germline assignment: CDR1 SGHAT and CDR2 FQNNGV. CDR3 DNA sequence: TGTGCCAGCGGCCTCACTCTAGGGAGCCAGGGGTGGGAGACCCAGTACTTC. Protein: CASGLTLGSQGWETQYF. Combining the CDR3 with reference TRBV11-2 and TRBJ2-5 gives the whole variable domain EAGVAQSPRYKIIEKRQSVAFWCNPISGHATLYWYQQILGQGPKLLIQFQNNGVVDDSQLPKDRFSAERLKGVDSTLKIQPAKLEDSAVYLCASGLTLGSQGWETQYFGPGTRLLVL.

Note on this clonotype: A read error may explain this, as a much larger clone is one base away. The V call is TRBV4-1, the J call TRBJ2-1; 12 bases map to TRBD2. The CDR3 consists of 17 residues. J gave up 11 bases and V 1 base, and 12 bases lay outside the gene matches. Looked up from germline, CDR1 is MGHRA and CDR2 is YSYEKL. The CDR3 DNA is TGCGCCAGCAGCCAAGCTATCCTAGCGGGAGGGAGGAATAAGCAGTTCTTC. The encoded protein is CASSQAILAGGRNKQFF.

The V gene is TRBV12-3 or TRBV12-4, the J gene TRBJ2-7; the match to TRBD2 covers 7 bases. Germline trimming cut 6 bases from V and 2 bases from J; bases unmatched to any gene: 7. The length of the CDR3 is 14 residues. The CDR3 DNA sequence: TGTGCCAGCAGCCCCAGCGGGATCCCCTACGAGCAGTACTTC. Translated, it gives CASSPSGIPYEQYF.